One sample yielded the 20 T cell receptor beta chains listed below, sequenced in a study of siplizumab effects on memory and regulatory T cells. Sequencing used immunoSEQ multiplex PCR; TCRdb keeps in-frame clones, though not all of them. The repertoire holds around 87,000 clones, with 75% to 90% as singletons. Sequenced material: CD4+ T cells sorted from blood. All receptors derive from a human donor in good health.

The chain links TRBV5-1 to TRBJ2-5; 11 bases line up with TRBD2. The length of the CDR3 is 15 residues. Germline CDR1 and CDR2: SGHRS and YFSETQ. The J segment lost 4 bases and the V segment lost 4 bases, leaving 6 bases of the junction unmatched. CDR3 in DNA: TGCGCCAGCAGCCTCGGGACTAGCGGATCAGAGACCCAGTACTTC. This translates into CASSLGTSGSETQYF.

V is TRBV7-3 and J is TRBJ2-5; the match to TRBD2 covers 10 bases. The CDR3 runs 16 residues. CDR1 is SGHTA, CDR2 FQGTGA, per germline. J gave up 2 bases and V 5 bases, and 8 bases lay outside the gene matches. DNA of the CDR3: TGTGCCAGCAGCCCACAGCCACTAGCGGGACAAGAGACCCAGTACTTC. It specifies CASSPQPLAGQETQYF. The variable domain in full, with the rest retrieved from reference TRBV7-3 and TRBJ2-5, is GAGVSQTPSNKVTEKGKYVELRCDPISGHTALYWYRQSLGQGPEFLIYFQGTGAADDSGLPNDRFFAVRPEGSVSTLKIQRTERGDSAVYLCASSPQPLAGQETQYFGPGTRLLVL.

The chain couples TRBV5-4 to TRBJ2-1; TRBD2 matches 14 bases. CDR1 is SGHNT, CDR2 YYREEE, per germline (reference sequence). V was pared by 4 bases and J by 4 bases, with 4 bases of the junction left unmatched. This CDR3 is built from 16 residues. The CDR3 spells CASSLGTSGSYNEQFF. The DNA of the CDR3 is TGTGCCAGCAGCCTCGGGACTAGCGGGAGTTACAATGAGCAGTTCTTC.

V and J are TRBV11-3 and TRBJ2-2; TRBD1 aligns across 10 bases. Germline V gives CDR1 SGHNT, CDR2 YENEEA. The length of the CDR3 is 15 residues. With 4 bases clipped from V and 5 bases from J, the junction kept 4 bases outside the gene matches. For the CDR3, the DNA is TGTGCCAGCAGCTCGGACAGGGGGAAAACCGGGGAGCTGTTTTTT. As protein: CASSSDRGKTGELFF.

This CDR3 is CASSEGQGALRQYF. The DNA for the CDR3 is TGTGCCAGCAGCGAGGGACAGGGGGCGCTTCGGCAGTACTTC. The chain recombines TRBV5-4 with TRBJ2-7, with TRBD1 identical over 12 bases. Germline V gives CDR1 SGHNT, CDR2 YYREEE (reference sequence). The junction had 8 bases not matched to a gene; V was cut back by 4 bases and J by 9 bases. This CDR3 comprises 14 residues.

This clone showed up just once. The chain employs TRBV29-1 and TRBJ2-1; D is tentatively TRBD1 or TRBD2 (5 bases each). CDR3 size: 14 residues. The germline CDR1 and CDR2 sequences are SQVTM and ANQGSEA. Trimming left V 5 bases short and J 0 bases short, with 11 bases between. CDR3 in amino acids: CSVQGPDSYNEQFF. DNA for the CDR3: TGCAGCGTTCAGGGACCAGACTCCTACAATGAGCAGTTCTTC.

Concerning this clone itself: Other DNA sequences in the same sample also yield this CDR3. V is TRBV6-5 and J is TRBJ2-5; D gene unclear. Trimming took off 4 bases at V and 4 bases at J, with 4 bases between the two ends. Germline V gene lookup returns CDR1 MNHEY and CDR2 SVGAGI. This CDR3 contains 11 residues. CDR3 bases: TGTGCCAGCAGTTGGGGAGAGACCCAGTACTTC. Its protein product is CASSWGETQYF.

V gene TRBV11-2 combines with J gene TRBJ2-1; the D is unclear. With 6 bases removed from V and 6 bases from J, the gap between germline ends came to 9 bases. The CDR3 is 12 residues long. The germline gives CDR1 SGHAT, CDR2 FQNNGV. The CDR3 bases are TGTGCCAGCAGGGAACTATCCAATGAGCAGTTCTTC. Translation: CASRELSNEQFF. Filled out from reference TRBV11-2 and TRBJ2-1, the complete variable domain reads EAGVAQSPRYKIIEKRQSVAFWCNPISGHATLYWYQQILGQGPKLLIQFQNNGVVDDSQLPKDRFSAERLKGVDSTLKIQPAKLEDSAVYLCASRELSNEQFFGPGTRLTVL.

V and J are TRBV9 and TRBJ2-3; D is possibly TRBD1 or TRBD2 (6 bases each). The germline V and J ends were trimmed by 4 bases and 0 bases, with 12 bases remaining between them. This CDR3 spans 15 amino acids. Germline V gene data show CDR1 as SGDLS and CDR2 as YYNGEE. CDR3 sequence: CASSIRGGSTDTQYF. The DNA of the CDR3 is TGTGCCAGCAGCATCAGAGGGGGGAGCACAGATACGCAGTATTTT.

The CDR3 region has the DNA TGTGCCAGCAGCACGGGACACTCTAGCAATCAGCCCCAGCATTTT. Encoded protein: CASSTGHSSNQPQHF. The chain recombines TRBV5-5 with TRBJ1-5; D might be TRBD1 (6 bases). The germline V gene encodes CDR1 SGHKS and CDR2 YYEKEE (reference sequence). This CDR3 comprises 15 residues. With 4 bases removed from V and 0 bases from J, the gap between germline ends came to 11 bases. Supplemented by reference TRBV5-5 and TRBJ1-5, the full variable domain reads DAGVTQSPTHLIKTRGQQVTLRCSPISGHKSVSWYQQVLGQGPQFIFQYYEKEERGRGNFPDRFSARQFPNYSSELNVNALLLGDSALYLCASSTGHSSNQPQHFGDGTRLSIL.

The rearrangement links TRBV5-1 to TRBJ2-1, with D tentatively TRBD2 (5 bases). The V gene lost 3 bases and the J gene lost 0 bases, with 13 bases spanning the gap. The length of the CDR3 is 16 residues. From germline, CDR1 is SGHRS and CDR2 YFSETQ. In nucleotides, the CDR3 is TGCGCCAGCAGCTCCGGGCGGGTAAGCTCCTACAATGAGCAGTTCTTC. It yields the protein CASSSGRVSSYNEQFF.

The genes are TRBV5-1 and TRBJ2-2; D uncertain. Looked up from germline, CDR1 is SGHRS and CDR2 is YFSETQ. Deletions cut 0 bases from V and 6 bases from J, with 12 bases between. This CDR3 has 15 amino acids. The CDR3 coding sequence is TGCGCCAGCAGCTTGGGTGGTCGGCTCGCCGGGGAGCTGTTTTTT. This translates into CASSLGGRLAGELFF. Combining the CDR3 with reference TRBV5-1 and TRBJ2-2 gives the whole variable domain KAGVTQTPRYLIKTRGQQVTLSCSPISGHRSVSWYQQTPGQGLQFLFEYFSETQRNKGNFPGRFSGRQFSNSRSEMNVSTLELGDSALYLCASSLGGRLAGELFFGEGSRLTVL.

The CDR3 protein is CASSYVASGGYTF. DNA of the CDR3: TGTGCCAGCAGTTACGTGGCTTCCGGGGGCTACACCTTC. The V call is TRBV6-5, the J call TRBJ1-2; D is ambiguous. The ends were cut back, 2 bases at V and 8 bases at J, with 12 bases in the middle. The V gene's germline CDR1 is MNHEY and CDR2 SVGAGI. The CDR3 runs 13 residues.

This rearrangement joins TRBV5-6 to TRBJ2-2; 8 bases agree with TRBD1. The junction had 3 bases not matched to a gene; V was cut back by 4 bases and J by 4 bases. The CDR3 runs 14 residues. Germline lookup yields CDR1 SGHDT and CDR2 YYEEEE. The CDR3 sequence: CASSTGQGTGELFF. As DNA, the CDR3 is TGTGCCAGCAGCACCGGACAGGGCACCGGGGAGCTGTTTTTT.

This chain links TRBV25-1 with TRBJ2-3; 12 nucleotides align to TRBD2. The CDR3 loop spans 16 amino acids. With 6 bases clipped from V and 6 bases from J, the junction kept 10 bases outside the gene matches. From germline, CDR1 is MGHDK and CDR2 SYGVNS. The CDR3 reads CASSPTSGGRRDTQYF. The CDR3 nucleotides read TGTGCCAGCAGCCCGACTAGCGGGGGCCGCCGGGATACGCAGTATTTT. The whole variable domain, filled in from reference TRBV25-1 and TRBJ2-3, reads EADIYQTPRYLVIGTGKKITLECSQTMGHDKMYWYQQDPGMELHLIHYSYGVNSTEKGDLSSESTVSRIRTEHFPLTLESARPSHTSQYLCASSPTSGGRRDTQYFGPGTRLTVL.

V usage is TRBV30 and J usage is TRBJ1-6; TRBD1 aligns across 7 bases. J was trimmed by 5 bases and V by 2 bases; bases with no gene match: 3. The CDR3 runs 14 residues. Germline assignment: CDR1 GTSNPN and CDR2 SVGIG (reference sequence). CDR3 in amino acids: CAWSPGQHNSPLHF. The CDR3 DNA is TGTGCCTGGAGTCCGGGACAGCATAATTCACCCCTCCACTTT.

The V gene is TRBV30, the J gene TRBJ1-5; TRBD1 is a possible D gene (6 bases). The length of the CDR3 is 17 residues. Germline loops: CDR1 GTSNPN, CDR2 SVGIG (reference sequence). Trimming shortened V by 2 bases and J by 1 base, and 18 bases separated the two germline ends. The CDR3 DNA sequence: TGTGCCTGGAGTTCAACTTCAGGGGTGAAAAGCAATCAGCCCCAGCATTTT. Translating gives CAWSSTSGVKSNQPQHF.

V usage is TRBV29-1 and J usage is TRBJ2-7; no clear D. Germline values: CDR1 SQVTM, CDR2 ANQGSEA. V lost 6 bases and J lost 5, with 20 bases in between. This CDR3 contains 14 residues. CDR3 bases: TGCAGCGTCCGCCCCCGGCTCGATCGAGACGAGCAGTACTTC. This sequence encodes CSVRPRLDRDEQYF.

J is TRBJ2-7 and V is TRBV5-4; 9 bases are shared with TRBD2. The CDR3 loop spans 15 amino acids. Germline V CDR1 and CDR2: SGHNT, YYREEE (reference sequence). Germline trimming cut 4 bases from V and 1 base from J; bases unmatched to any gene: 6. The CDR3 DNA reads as TGTGCCAGCAGCATCCCTAGCGGGAAGTCCTACGAGCAGTACTTC. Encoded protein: CASSIPSGKSYEQYF.

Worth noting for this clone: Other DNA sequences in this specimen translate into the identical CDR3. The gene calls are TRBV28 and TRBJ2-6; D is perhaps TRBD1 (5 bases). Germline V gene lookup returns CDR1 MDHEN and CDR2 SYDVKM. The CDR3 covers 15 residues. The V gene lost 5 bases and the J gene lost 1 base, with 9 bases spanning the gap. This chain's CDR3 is CASSLQGSGANVLTF. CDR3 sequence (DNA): TGTGCCAGCAGTCTCCAGGGATCTGGGGCCAACGTCCTGACTTTC.